One and the same sample provided the 28 T cell receptor beta chains below, sequenced in a study of cytomegalovirus exposure and HLA in healthy donors. The PCR used 60 Vbeta and 13 Jbeta primers. Data came from immunoSEQ multiplex PCR; TCRdb stores just in-frame clones and leaves some out. The sample has around 200,000 clones; 60% to 80% are singletons. Material: PBMCs. The receptors shown here come from a man in his forties or fifties in good health and CMV-seronegative.

In nucleotides, the CDR3 is TGTGCCAGCAGCTTATCCGTAGGACAGGGTTACGATGAGCAGTTCTTC. This gives the protein CASSLSVGQGYDEQFF. The chain uses TRBV7-2 and TRBJ2-1; 8 bases are shared with TRBD1. The CDR3 totals 16 residues. From germline, CDR1 is SGHTA and CDR2 FQGNSA. J was trimmed by 8 bases and V by 2 bases; bases with no gene match: 11.

The table lists this clone with a count of one. The chain uses TRBV9 and TRBJ2-7, with 8 bases fitting TRBD2. CDR1 SGDLS and CDR2 YYNGEE come from the germline V gene. The CDR3 loop spans 16 amino acids. The junction had 7 bases not matched to a gene; V was cut back by 0 bases and J by 2 bases. The CDR3 DNA reads as TGTGCCAGCAGCGTAGGATCACTAGCGGAGCCCTACGAGCAGTACTTC. It encodes CASSVGSLAEPYEQYF.

The V and J genes are TRBV15 and TRBJ1-1, with 11 bases matching TRBD1. Germline CDR1 reads LNHNV; CDR2 reads YYDKDF (reference sequence). The trim removed 1 base at V and 5 bases at J, leaving 3 bases unmatched. The CDR3 covers 15 residues. Here the CDR3 DNA reads TGTGCCACCAGCAGAGGAGGGACAGGGGGTACTGAAGCTTTCTTT. Protein product: CATSRGGTGGTEAFF.

The V and J genes are TRBV7-3 and TRBJ2-2; D gene ambiguous. The CDR3 is 19 amino acids. In germline, CDR1 is SGHTA, CDR2 FQGTGA. Between the trimmed V and J ends, which lost 3 bases and 2 bases, there was a span of 22 bases. The CDR3 loop reads CASSFLPPWRGANTGELFF. The CDR3 DNA reads as TGTGCCAGCAGCTTCCTCCCCCCCTGGCGCGGAGCAAACACCGGGGAGCTGTTTTTT.

This rearrangement joins TRBV7-9 to TRBJ1-2, with D possibly matching TRBD1 (5 bases). Germline V gene sequence: CDR1 SEHNR, CDR2 FQNEAQ (reference sequence). Trimming removed 5 bases from V and 1 base from J, with 17 bases in between. This CDR3 is 16 amino acids long. CDR3 region: CASSIQTETVNYGYTF. The CDR3, as DNA: TGTGCCAGCAGCATCCAGACCGAGACAGTTAACTATGGCTACACCTTC.

This clone showed up just once. J is TRBJ2-3 and V is TRBV6-5, with a possible D match to TRBD2 (6 bases). CDR1 is MNHEY, CDR2 SVGAGI, per germline. This CDR3 contains 14 residues. The V end was cut by 6 bases, the J end by 2 bases, with 12 bases between. CDR3 in DNA: TGTGCCAGCAGGTGGCGGGGCCTCACAGATACGCAGTATTTT. This sequence encodes CASRWRGLTDTQYF.

CDR3 amino acids: CASSLTSGVADTQYF. The CDR3 coding sequence is TGTGCCAGCAGCTTGACTAGCGGGGTTGCAGATACGCAGTATTTT. This rearrangement joins TRBV7-3 to TRBJ2-3, with 11 bases aligning to TRBD2. V lost 3 bases, J lost 4 bases, and 3 bases stayed unmatched. CDR3 length: 15 amino acids. CDR1 and CDR2 from the germline V gene are SGHTA and FQGTGA.

V and J are TRBV5-1 and TRBJ2-3; TRBD1 is a possible D gene (5 bases). Germline-derived CDR1 and CDR2 are SGHRS and YFSETQ. This CDR3 contains 17 residues. V was trimmed by 3 bases and J by 0 bases, leaving 17 bases between them. CDR3: CASSSLRGGVSTDTQYF. The CDR3 DNA reads as TGCGCCAGCAGCTCACTTAGGGGCGGAGTAAGCACAGATACGCAGTATTTT.

The rearrangement links TRBV18 to TRBJ2-3; tentatively, D is TRBD1 (5 bases). V was cut by 5 bases and J by 0 bases, with 12 bases left in between. Germline V CDR1 and CDR2: KGHSH, LQKENI. This CDR3 spans 15 amino acids. CDR3 in DNA: TGTGCCAGCTCAAGTAGACAGTCTAGCACAGATACGCAGTATTTT. Protein sequence: CASSSRQSSTDTQYF.

This chain uses TRBV11-1 with TRBJ2-3; D not resolved. Germline V gene data show CDR1 as SGHAT and CDR2 as FQDESV (reference sequence). This CDR3 has 16 amino acids. Trimming took 4 bases from V and 2 from J, leaving 16 bases between them. This CDR3 is CASSSFTSAATDTQYF. The CDR3 nucleotides are TGTGCCAGCAGCTCGTTTACGAGCGCAGCCACAGATACGCAGTATTTT.

This clone was observed a few times. The gene calls are TRBV30 and TRBJ2-3, with a tentative D call TRBD1 (5 bases). V lost 1 base to trimming and J lost 0 bases, with 14 bases between them. This CDR3 region has 16 residues. Germline lookup yields CDR1 GTSNPN and CDR2 SVGIG (reference sequence). The CDR3 reads CAWSGTAGPSTDTQYF. Written as DNA, the CDR3 is TGTGCCTGGAGTGGGACCGCAGGGCCAAGCACAGATACGCAGTATTTT.

The chain is built from TRBV19 and TRBJ2-3, with 8 bases lining up with TRBD1. In germline, CDR1 is LNHDA, CDR2 SQIVND (reference sequence). This CDR3 contains 14 residues. Trimming cost V 8 bases and J 4 bases; bases outside gene matches: 8. The CDR3 region is CASDWTGSPDTQYF. The CDR3 nucleotides are TGTGCCAGTGATTGGACAGGGAGTCCAGATACGCAGTATTTT.

V usage is TRBV6-1 and J usage is TRBJ1-4; the D gene is possibly TRBD1 (5 bases). Germline loops: CDR1 MNHNS, CDR2 SASEGT. The CDR3 is made up of 18 amino acids. The V and J ends lost 0 bases and 6 bases respectively, with 20 bases between them. The CDR3 spells CASSEAAFFEPGYEKLFF. As DNA, the CDR3 is TGTGCCAGCAGTGAAGCGGCTTTTTTTGAGCCAGGGTATGAAAAACTGTTTTTT.

This clone was seen more than once but under ten times. The rearrangement joins TRBV11-2 to TRBJ2-7; tentative D call: TRBD2 (6 bases). CDR3 length: 15 amino acids. V was trimmed by 2 bases and J by 0 bases, leaving 11 bases between them. Germline V gene sequence: CDR1 SGHAT, CDR2 FQNNGV. The CDR3 sequence: CASSLLRDLSYEQYF. The CDR3, as DNA: TGTGCCAGCAGCTTACTGCGGGATCTCTCCTACGAGCAGTACTTC.

The V gene is TRBV2, the J gene TRBJ2-7, with 7 positions matching TRBD2. Germline V gives CDR1 SNHLY, CDR2 FYNNEI. Unmatched junction bases numbered 11, after V lost 6 bases and J lost 0 bases. The CDR3 spans 16 residues. The CDR3 DNA reads as TGTGCCAGCAGATGGGGGACGGCTAGCGGCTCCTACGAGCAGTACTTC. It yields the protein CASRWGTASGSYEQYF.

The chain has TRBV7-2 and TRBJ1-2, with 10 positions matching TRBD1. V shed 5 bases and J 4 bases; nucleotides not matched to a gene: 7. CDR3 size: 15 residues. The germline V gene has CDR1 SGHTA and CDR2 FQGNSA. In DNA form, the CDR3 reads TGTGCCAGCAGCCAGAGACAGGGGGCGACCTATGGCTACACCTTC. It codes for CASSQRQGATYGYTF.

This clone was found once. J is TRBJ2-7 and V is TRBV21-1; the table names TRBD1, a call not compared with the DNA. TRBV21-1 is flagged as a pseudogene. This CDR3 has 18 amino acids. The CDR3 DNA is TGTGCCAGCAGCACCGACAGGGGCTCCACCCTTAGCTCCTACGAGCAGTACTTC. Its translation: CASSTDRGSTLSSYEQYF.

The CDR3 reads CAGTGTGMNEQFF. CDR3 in DNA: TGTGCCGGCACCGGGACAGGGATGAATGAGCAGTTCTTC. The genes are TRBV2 and TRBJ2-1; 9 positions agree with TRBD1. Germline V gene data show CDR1 as SNHLY and CDR2 as FYNNEI. The CDR3 consists of 13 residues. V shed 11 bases, J shed 7 bases, and the junction held 9 bases outside the gene matches.

This sequence joins TRBV6-5 and TRBJ2-5; perhaps TRBD2 as D (5 bases). V lost 5 bases and J lost 4, with 14 bases in between. The germline CDR1 and CDR2 sequences are MNHEY and SVGAGI. The CDR3 is 14 amino acids. The CDR3 coding sequence is TGTGCCAGCAGTCTAACCGGGAAGGGAGAGACCCAGTACTTC. Its protein product is CASSLTGKGETQYF.

The CDR3 loop is CSVEPSGVSYNEQFF. The CDR3 DNA follows: TGCAGCGTTGAACCGAGCGGGGTCTCCTACAATGAGCAGTTCTTC. V and J are TRBV29-1 and TRBJ2-1, with TRBD2 matching 7 bases. Germline CDR1 SQVTM, CDR2 ANQGSEA. The V and J ends lost 2 bases and 0 bases, in that order; junction bases with no gene match: 4. The CDR3 is made up of 15 amino acids.

This chain connects TRBV7-9 to TRBJ2-1; no firm D call. The CDR3 extends over 12 amino acids. The V end was cut by 5 bases, the J end by 7 bases, with 9 bases between. Germline V gene data show CDR1 as SEHNR and CDR2 as FQNEAQ (reference sequence). The CDR3 DNA follows: TGTGCCAGCAGCCTAGTTACAAATGAGCAGTTCTTC. Its translation is CASSLVTNEQFF.

This chain uses TRBV5-1 with TRBJ2-7, with a possible D match to TRBD2 (6 bases). Between the trimmed V and J ends, which lost 3 bases and 0 bases, there was a span of 10 bases. CDR3 length: 14 residues. CDR1 is SGHRS, CDR2 YFSETQ, per germline. CDR3 loop: CASSSVAVSYEQYF. CDR3 bases: TGCGCCAGCAGCTCCGTAGCGGTCTCCTACGAGCAGTACTTC.

The chain recombines TRBV28 with TRBJ1-6; D unresolved. From germline, CDR1 is MDHEN and CDR2 SYDVKM. This CDR3 spans 13 amino acids. V shed 11 bases and J shed 9 bases, with 17 bases lying between them. The CDR3: CAATGGLGSPLHF. Here the CDR3 DNA reads TGTGCCGCCACGGGAGGGTTAGGTTCACCCCTCCACTTT.

This rearrangement joins TRBV19 to TRBJ2-1; a weak D match, TRBD2 (6 bases). The CDR3 sequence is 15 residues long. Deletions cut 1 base from V and 2 bases from J, with 9 bases between. CDR1 and CDR2 (germline): LNHDA, SQIVND (reference sequence). The CDR3 DNA reads TGTGCCAGTAGTATAGCTGCTAGCGCCTACAATGAGCAGTTCTTC. Translation: CASSIAASAYNEQFF.

This clone was observed a handful of times. One junction end disagrees with the germline gene, perhaps due to a read error. V is TRBV7-9 and J is TRBJ1-3, with unresolved D. The CDR3 loop spans 16 amino acids. Germline V CDR1 and CDR2: SEHNR, FQNEAQ (reference sequence). The CDR3, as DNA: TGTTCCAGCAGCTCCTCGGGATCGGTCTCTGGAAACACCATATATTTT. Its translation is CSSSSSGSVSGNTIYF.

V is TRBV5-1 and J is TRBJ2-2, with 8 bases fitting TRBD2. V lost 2 bases and J lost 7; bases outside the gene matches: 10. This CDR3 spans 16 amino acids. Germline V gives CDR1 SGHRS, CDR2 YFSETQ. The CDR3 DNA is TGCGCCAGCAGCTTCTACGGGAGGGCCGGAAACGGGGAGCTGTTTTTT. Encoded protein: CASSFYGRAGNGELFF.

V gene TRBV7-2 combines with J gene TRBJ2-7; D is possibly TRBD2 (6 bases). V lost 5 bases to trimming and J lost 1 base, with 21 bases between them. CDR1 SGHTA and CDR2 FQGNSA come from the germline V gene. The CDR3 consists of 17 residues. CDR3 in amino acids: CASSPRGRGSGSYEQYF. The CDR3 DNA follows: TGTGCCAGCAGCCCCCGCGGCCGGGGGAGCGGTTCCTACGAGCAGTACTTC.

The chain is built from TRBV6-6 and TRBJ1-1; 7 bases match TRBD1. Per germline, CDR1 MNHNY and CDR2 SVGAGI (reference sequence). V lost 5 bases and J lost 6; bases outside the gene matches: 3. The CDR3 covers 12 residues. The CDR3 region has the DNA TGTGCCAGCAGTGGAGGACAGGCTGAAGCTTTCTTT. This sequence encodes CASSGGQAEAFF.